These 15 T cell receptor beta chains share one sample of origin, sequenced in a study of blood T cell repertoires in COVID-19. The data were produced by immunoSEQ multiplex PCR, yet TCRdb's version contains in-frame clones alone and is incomplete. The sample has roughly 100,000 clones, about 75% seen once; the top ten hold about 10%. The sequencing input was peripheral blood. Receptors originate from a woman older than 75 with acute or convalescent COVID-19.

This clone has only one observation. The V and J genes are TRBV30 and TRBJ1-1, with D unresolved. Germline CDR1 GTSNPN, CDR2 SVGIG (reference sequence). V was cut by 3 bases and J by 7 bases, with 9 bases left in between. The CDR3 length is 11 residues. Written as DNA, the CDR3 is TGTGCCTGGAGGGAGCCCTTTGAAGCTTTCTTT. Encoded protein: CAWREPFEAFF.

V is TRBV6-6 and J is TRBJ2-5, with D perhaps matching TRBD2 (5 bases). The CDR3 is 13 residues long. Germline values: CDR1 MNHNY, CDR2 SVGAGI (reference sequence). Trimming shortened V by 6 bases and J by 5 bases, and 13 bases separated the two germline ends. The DNA of the CDR3 is TGTGCCAGCAGAGCCACGGGGTCCGAGACCCAGTACTTC. Protein: CASRATGSETQYF.

For the CDR3, the DNA is TGCGCCAGCAGCTTGACGCGGGATGAGCAGTTCTTC. Protein: CASSLTRDEQFF. The chain couples TRBV5-1 to TRBJ2-1, with TRBD2 as a possible D gene (5 bases). V gave up 1 base and J gave up 8 bases, with 7 bases separating them. CDR3 length: 12 residues. Germline lookup yields CDR1 SGHRS and CDR2 YFSETQ.

Turning to this clone: A much bigger clone sits one base away, suggesting this may be a read error. This chain connects TRBV7-9 to TRBJ2-7, with TRBD1 matching 8 bases. The CDR3 covers 12 residues. The V segment lost 4 bases and the J segment 6 bases; nucleotides outside the gene matches: 2. The germline CDR1 and CDR2 sequences are SEHNR and FQNEAQ (reference sequence). The CDR3 sequence: CASSWTGLEQYF. In DNA, the CDR3 is TGTGCCAGCAGCTGGACAGGGCTCGAGCAGTACTTC.

The chain couples TRBV6-6 to TRBJ1-6; 7 nucleotides agree with TRBD1. Germline V lookup: CDR1 MNHNY, CDR2 SVGAGI (reference sequence). V was pared by 7 bases and J by 3 bases, with 9 bases of the junction left unmatched. The CDR3 sequence is 16 residues long. In DNA form, the CDR3 reads TGTGCCAGCATCGAAACGACAGGGCACTATAATTCACCCCTCCACTTT. Translation gives CASIETTGHYNSPLHF.

The rearrangement uses TRBV6-2 or TRBV6-3 and TRBJ2-1, with D possibly TRBD1 on 7 matching bases. V was cut by 5 bases and J by 12 bases, with 17 bases left in between. There are 13 residues in the CDR3. Germline V gene data show CDR1 as MNHEY and CDR2 as SVGEGT. This CDR3 reads CASSTQGGIWQFF. For the CDR3, the DNA is TGTGCCAGCAGTACCCAGGGGGGAATTTGGCAGTTCTTC.

This chain joins TRBV10-3 and TRBJ2-1, with a weak D call TRBD1 (5 bases). This CDR3 has 13 residues. CDR1 and CDR2 from the germline V gene are ENHRY and SYGVKD. V was cut by 4 bases and J by 8 bases, with 12 bases left in between. The CDR3 spells CAISGIMGHEQFF. Written as DNA, the CDR3 is TGTGCCATCAGTGGTATTATGGGGCATGAGCAGTTCTTC.

The rearrangement joins TRBV11-2 to TRBJ1-2; 8 nucleotides agree with TRBD1. The CDR3 is 13 residues long. V shed 6 bases, J shed 4 bases, and the junction held 4 bases outside the gene matches. The germline V gene encodes CDR1 SGHAT and CDR2 FQNNGV. CDR3 DNA: TGTGCCAGCAGGAACACAGGGGGCTATGGCTACACCTTC. It translates to CASRNTGGYGYTF.

This clone was counted only a few times. V is TRBV7-6 and J is TRBJ2-5; 9 bases are shared with TRBD1. This CDR3 is built from 15 residues. The V segment lost 3 bases and the J segment 5 bases; nucleotides outside the gene matches: 7. The germline gives CDR1 SGHVS, CDR2 FNYEAQ. The CDR3 loop reads CASSFRQGEGETQYF. The DNA for the CDR3 is TGTGCCAGCAGCTTTCGACAGGGGGAAGGGGAGACCCAGTACTTC.

The rearrangement joins TRBV6-6 to TRBJ1-2; D remains unclear. V lost 6 bases, J lost 5 bases, and 13 bases lay in between. Germline assignment: CDR1 MNHNY and CDR2 SVGAGI (reference sequence). The CDR3 has 13 amino acids. The CDR3 is CASRGGPLYGYTF. In DNA, the CDR3 is TGTGCCAGCAGGGGAGGGCCCCTTTATGGCTACACCTTC.

This clone appeared once. The genes are TRBV7-9 and TRBJ2-3; D not certain. CDR1 and CDR2 (germline): SEHNR, FQNEAQ (reference sequence). The CDR3 sequence is 12 residues long. V was clipped by 3 bases and J by 5 bases, with 6 bases between them. DNA of the CDR3: TGTGCCAGCAGCTTGTCGAGAGATACGCAGTATTTT. This encodes CASSLSRDTQYF.

The rearrangement joins TRBV5-4 to TRBJ1-2; D is possibly TRBD1 (6 bases). In germline, CDR1 is SGHNT, CDR2 YYREEE (reference sequence). This CDR3 is built from 13 residues. V gave up 2 bases and J gave up 6 bases, with 11 bases separating them. CDR3 in amino acids: CASSLQGGDGYTF. Written as DNA, the CDR3 is TGTGCCAGCAGCTTACAGGGAGGGGATGGCTACACCTTC.

CDR3 in DNA: TGTGCCAGCAGTTTAATCCCAGACACCGGGGAGCTGTTTTTT. Amino acid sequence: CASSLIPDTGELFF. The chain employs TRBV27 and TRBJ2-2; D is undetermined. CDR1 is MNHEY and CDR2 is SMNVEV in the germline V gene (reference sequence). The CDR3 is made up of 14 amino acids. The V gene lost 2 bases and the J gene lost 3 bases, with 7 bases spanning the gap.

The J gene is TRBJ1-2, the V gene TRBV2, with TRBD1 identical over 7 bases. Germline assignment: CDR1 SNHLY and CDR2 FYNNEI. The V and J ends lost 8 bases and 14 bases, in that order; junction bases with no gene match: 14. The CDR3 sequence is 12 residues long. The CDR3 DNA sequence: TGTGCCAGCCACACAGGGGCTCATCGGCTAACCTTC. Translated, it gives CASHTGAHRLTF.

The chain employs TRBV2 and TRBJ1-6, with 9 bases lining up with TRBD1. The J segment lost 7 bases and the V segment lost 5 bases, leaving 6 bases of the junction unmatched. CDR3 size: 15 residues. Germline V lookup: CDR1 SNHLY, CDR2 FYNNEI. The CDR3 nucleotides are TGTGCCAGCAGTCCACAGGGGGCGGAGAATTCACCCCTCCACTTT. This codes for CASSPQGAENSPLHF. Full variable domain (missing parts from reference TRBV2 and TRBJ1-6): EPEVTQTPSHQVTQMGQEVILRCVPISNHLYFYWYRQILGQKVEFLVSFYNNEISEKSEIFDDQFSVERPDGSNFTLKIRSTKLEDSAMYFCASSPQGAENSPLHFGNGTRLTVT.